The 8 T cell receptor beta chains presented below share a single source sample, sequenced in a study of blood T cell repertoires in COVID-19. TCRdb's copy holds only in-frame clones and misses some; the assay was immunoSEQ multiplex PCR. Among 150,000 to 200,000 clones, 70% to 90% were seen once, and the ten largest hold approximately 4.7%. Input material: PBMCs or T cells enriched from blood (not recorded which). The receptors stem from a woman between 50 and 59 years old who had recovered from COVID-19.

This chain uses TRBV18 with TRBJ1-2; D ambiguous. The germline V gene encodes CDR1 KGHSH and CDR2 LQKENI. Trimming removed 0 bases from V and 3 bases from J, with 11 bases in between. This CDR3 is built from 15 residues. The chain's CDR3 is CASSPPDSLHYGYTF. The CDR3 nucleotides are TGTGCCAGCTCACCACCGGACTCCCTCCACTATGGCTACACCTTC.

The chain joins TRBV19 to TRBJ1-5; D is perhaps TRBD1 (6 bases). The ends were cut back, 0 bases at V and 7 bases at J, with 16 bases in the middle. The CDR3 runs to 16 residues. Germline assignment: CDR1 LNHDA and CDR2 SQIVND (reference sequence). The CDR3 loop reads CASSIDLWGGGQPQHF. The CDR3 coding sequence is TGTGCCAGTAGTATAGATCTATGGGGGGGCGGGCAGCCCCAGCATTTT.

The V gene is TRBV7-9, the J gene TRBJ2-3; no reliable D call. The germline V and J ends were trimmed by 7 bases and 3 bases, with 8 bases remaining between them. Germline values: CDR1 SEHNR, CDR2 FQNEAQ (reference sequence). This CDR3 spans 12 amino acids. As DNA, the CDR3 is TGTGCCAGCACCCCCGGTACAGATACGCAGTATTTT. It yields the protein CASTPGTDTQYF. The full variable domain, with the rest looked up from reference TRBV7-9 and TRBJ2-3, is DTGVSQNPRHKITKRGQNVTFRCDPISEHNRLYWYRQTLGQGPEFLTYFQNEAQLEKSRLLSDRFSAERPKGSFSTLEIQRTEQGDSAMYLCASTPGTDTQYFGPGTRLTVL.

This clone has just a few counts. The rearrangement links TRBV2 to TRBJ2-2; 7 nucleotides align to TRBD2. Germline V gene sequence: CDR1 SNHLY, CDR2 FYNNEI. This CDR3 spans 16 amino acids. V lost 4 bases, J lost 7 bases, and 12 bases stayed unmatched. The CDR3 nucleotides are TGTGCCAGCAGTGGTGGTAGCGGGCCTCTCGGCGGGGAGCTGTTTTTT. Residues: CASSGGSGPLGGELFF.

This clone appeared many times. CDR3 nucleotide sequence: TGTGCCAGCAGTGAATCGGGGACCGGGGAGCTGTTTTTT. This encodes CASSESGTGELFF. The V gene is TRBV6-4, the J gene TRBJ2-2, with a tentative D call TRBD2 (5 bases). Trimming pared 3 bases from V and 5 bases from J, leaving 7 bases between. The germline V gene has CDR1 MRHNA and CDR2 SNTAGT. The CDR3 is 13 amino acids.

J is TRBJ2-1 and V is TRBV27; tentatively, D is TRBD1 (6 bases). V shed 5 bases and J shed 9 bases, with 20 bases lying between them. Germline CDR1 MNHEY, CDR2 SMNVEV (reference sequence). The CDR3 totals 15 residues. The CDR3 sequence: CASSRGQGMFGEQFF. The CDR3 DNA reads TGTGCCAGCAGTCGCGGGCAGGGGATGTTCGGTGAGCAGTTCTTC.

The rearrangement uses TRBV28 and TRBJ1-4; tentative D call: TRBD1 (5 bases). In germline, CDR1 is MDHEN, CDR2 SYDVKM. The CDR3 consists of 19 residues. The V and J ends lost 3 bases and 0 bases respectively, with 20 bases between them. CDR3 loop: CASSFSPGLYFATNEKLFF. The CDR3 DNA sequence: TGTGCCAGCAGTTTCTCCCCGGGACTCTATTTTGCAACTAATGAAAAACTGTTTTTT. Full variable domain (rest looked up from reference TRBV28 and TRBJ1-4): DVKVTQSSRYLVKRTGEKVFLECVQDMDHENMFWYRQDPGLGLRLIYFSYDVKMKEKGDIPEGYSVSREKKERFSLILESASTNQTSMYLCASSFSPGLYFATNEKLFFGSGTQLSVL.

This CDR3 is CASSPDRAGTQYF. The DNA for the CDR3 is TGTGCCAGCTCACCCGACAGGGCGGGTACGCAGTATTTT. The rearrangement uses TRBV18 and TRBJ2-3, with 7 bases that match TRBD1. J was trimmed by 8 bases and V by 3 bases; bases with no gene match: 5. The CDR3 is 13 amino acids. Per the germline V gene, CDR1 is KGHSH and CDR2 is LQKENI.